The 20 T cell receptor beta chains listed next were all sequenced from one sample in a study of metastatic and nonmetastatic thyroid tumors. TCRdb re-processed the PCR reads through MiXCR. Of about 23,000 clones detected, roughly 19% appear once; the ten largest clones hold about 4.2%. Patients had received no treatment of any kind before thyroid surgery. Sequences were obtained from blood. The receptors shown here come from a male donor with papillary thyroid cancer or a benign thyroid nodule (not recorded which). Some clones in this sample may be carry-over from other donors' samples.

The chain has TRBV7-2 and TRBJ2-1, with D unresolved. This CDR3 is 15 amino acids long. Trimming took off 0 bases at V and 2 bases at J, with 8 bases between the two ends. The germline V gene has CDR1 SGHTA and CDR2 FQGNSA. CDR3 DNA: TGTGCCAGCAGCTTAGCGACGGAGCCCTACAATGAGCAGTTCTTC. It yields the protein CASSLATEPYNEQFF.

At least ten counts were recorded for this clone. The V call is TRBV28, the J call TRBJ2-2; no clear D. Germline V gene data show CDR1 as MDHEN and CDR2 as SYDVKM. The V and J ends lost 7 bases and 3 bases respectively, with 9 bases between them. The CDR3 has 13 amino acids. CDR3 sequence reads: CASTDGHTGELFF. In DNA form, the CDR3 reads TGTGCCAGCACAGACGGACACACCGGGGAGCTGTTTTTT. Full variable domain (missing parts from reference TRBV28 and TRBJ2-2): DVKVTQSSRYLVKRTGEKVFLECVQDMDHENMFWYRQDPGLGLRLIYFSYDVKMKEKGDIPEGYSVSREKKERFSLILESASTNQTSMYLCASTDGHTGELFFGEGSRLTVL.

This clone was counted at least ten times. CDR3 sequence reads: CASSRMEWDTQYF. CDR3 bases: TGCGCCAGCAGCCGCATGGAGTGGGATACGCAGTATTTT. The V and J genes are TRBV4-1 and TRBJ2-3; D unclear. Germline V gene lookup returns CDR1 MGHRA and CDR2 YSYEKL. This CDR3 comprises 13 residues. V gave up 4 bases and J gave up 6 bases, with 11 bases separating them.

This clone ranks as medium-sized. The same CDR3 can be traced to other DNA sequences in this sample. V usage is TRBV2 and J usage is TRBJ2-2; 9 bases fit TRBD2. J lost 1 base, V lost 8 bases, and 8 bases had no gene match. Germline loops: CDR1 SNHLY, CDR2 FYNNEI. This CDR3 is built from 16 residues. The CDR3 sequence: CASLGELAGNTGELFF. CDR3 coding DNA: TGTGCCAGCCTGGGGGAACTAGCGGGGAACACCGGGGAGCTGTTTTTT.

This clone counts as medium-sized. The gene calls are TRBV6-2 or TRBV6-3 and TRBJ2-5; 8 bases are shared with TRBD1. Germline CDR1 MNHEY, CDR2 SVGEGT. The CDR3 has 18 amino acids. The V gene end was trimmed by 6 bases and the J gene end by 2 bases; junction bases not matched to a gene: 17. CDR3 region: CASSSTPGQVKRQETQYF. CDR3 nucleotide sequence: TGTGCCAGCAGCTCAACTCCGGGACAGGTAAAAAGGCAAGAGACCCAGTACTTC.

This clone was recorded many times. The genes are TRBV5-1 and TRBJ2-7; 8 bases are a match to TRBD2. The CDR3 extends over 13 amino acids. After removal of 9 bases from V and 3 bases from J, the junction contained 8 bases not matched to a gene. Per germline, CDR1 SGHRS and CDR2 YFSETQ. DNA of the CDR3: TGCGCCAAGGCGGGAGGAGATCGCTACGAGCAGTACTTC. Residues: CAKAGGDRYEQYF.

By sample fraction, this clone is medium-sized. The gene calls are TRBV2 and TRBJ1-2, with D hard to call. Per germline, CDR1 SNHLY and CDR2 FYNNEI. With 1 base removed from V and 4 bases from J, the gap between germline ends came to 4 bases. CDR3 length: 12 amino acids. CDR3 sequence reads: CASSEEGYGYTF. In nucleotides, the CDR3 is TGTGCCAGCAGTGAAGAGGGCTATGGCTACACCTTC.

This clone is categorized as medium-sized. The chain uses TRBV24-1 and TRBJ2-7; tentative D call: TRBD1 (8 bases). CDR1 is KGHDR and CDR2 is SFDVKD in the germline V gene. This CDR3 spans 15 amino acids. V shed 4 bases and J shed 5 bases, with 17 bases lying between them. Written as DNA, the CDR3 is TGTGCCACCAGTGACCGACGGACAGGGACTAACGAGCAGTACTTC. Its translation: CATSDRRTGTNEQYF.

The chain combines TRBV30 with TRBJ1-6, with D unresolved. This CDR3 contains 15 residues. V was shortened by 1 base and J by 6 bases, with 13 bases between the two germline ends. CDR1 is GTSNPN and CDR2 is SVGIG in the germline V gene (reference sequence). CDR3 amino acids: CAWSAGGRVNSPLHF. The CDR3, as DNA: TGTGCCTGGAGTGCGGGAGGGAGGGTTAATTCACCCCTCCACTTT.

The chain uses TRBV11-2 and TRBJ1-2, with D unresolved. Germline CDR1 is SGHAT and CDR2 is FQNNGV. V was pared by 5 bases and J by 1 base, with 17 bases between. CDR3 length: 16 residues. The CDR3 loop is CASSQTYSGSNYGYTF. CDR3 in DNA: TGTGCCAGCAGCCAAACCTATTCCGGGAGTAACTATGGCTACACCTTC. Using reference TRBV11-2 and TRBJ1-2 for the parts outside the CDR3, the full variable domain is EAGVAQSPRYKIIEKRQSVAFWCNPISGHATLYWYQQILGQGPKLLIQFQNNGVVDDSQLPKDRFSAERLKGVDSTLKIQPAKLEDSAVYLCASSQTYSGSNYGYTFGSGTRLTVV.

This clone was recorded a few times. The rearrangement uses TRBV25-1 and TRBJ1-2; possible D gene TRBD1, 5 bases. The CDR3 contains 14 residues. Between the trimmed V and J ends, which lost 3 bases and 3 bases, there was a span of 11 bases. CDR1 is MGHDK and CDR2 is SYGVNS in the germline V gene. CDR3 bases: TGTGCCAGCAGTGATCCCGGGACGGACTATGGCTACACCTTC. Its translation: CASSDPGTDYGYTF.

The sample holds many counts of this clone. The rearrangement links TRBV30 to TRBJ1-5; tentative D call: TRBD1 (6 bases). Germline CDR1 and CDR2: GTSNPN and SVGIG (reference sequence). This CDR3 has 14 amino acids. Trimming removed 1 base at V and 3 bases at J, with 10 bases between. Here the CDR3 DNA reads TGTGCCTGGAGTGCGGACAGCTTCAATCAGCCCCAGCATTTT. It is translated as CAWSADSFNQPQHF.

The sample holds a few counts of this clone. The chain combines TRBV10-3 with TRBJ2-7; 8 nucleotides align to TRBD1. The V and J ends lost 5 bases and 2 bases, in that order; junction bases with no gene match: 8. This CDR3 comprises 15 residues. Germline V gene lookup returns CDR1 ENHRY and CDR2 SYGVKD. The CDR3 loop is CAISYPGQVTYEQYF. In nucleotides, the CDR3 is TGTGCCATCAGTTATCCGGGACAGGTTACCTACGAGCAGTACTTC.

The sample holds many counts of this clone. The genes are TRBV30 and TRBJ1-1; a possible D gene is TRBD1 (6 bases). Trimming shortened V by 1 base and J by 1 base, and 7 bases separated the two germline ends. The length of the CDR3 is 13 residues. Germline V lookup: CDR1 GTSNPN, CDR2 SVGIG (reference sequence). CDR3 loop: CAWSARGNTEAFF. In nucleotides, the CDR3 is TGTGCCTGGAGTGCCAGGGGGAACACTGAAGCTTTCTTT.

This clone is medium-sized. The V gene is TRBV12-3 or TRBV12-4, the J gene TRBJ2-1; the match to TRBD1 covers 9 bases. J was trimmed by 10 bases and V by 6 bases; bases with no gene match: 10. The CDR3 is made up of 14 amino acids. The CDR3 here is CASRSTGGAGEQFF. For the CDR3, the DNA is TGTGCCAGCAGATCCACAGGGGGCGCTGGGGAGCAGTTCTTC.

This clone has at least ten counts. CDR3 amino acids: CASSRGLDSYEQYF. The CDR3 nucleotides are TGTGCCAGCAGTAGGGGACTGGATTCCTACGAGCAGTACTTC. The J gene is TRBJ2-7, the V gene TRBV27; D is possibly TRBD2 (6 bases). The V gene lost 5 bases and the J gene lost 1 base, with 12 bases spanning the gap. CDR3 size: 14 residues. Germline CDR1 MNHEY, CDR2 SMNVEV (reference sequence).

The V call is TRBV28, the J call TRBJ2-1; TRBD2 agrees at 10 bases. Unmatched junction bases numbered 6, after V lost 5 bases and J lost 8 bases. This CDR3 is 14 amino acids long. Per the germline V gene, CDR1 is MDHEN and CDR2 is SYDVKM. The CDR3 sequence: CASSASGGGHEQFF. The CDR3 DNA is TGTGCCAGCAGTGCTAGCGGGGGCGGCCATGAGCAGTTCTTC.

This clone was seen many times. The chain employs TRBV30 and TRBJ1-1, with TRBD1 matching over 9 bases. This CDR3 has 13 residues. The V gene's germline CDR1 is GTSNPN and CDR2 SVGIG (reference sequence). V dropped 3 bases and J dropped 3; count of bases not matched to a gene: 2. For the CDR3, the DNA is TGTGCCTGGAGCGGACAGGGGCACACTGAAGCTTTCTTT. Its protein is CAWSGQGHTEAFF.

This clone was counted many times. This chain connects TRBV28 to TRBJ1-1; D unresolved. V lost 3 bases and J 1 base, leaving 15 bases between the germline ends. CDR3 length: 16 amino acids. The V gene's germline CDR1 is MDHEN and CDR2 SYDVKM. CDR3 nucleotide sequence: TGTGCCAGCAGTTTCTCCCGCAGGACCCCGAACACTGAAGCTTTCTTT. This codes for CASSFSRRTPNTEAFF.

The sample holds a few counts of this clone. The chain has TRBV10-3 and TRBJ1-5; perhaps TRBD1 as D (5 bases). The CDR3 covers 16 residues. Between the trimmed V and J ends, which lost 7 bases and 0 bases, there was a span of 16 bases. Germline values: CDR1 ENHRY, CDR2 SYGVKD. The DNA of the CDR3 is TGTGCCATCATCCCCGGACTGGGGGGTAGCAATCAGCCCCAGCATTTT. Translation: CAIIPGLGGSNQPQHF.